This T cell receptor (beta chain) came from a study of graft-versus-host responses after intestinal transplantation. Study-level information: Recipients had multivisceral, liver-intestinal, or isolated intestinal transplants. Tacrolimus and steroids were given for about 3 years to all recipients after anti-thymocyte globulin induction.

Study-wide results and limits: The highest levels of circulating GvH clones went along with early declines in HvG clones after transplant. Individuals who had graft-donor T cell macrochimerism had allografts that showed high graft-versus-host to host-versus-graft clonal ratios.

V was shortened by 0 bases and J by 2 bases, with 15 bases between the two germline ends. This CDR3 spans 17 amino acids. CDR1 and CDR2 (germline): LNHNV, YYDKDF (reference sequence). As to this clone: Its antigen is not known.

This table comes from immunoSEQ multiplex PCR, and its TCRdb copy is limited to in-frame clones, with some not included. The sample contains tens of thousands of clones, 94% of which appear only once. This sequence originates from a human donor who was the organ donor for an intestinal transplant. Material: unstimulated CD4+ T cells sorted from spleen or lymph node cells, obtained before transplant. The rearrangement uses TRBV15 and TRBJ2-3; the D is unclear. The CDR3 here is CATSRDNFHGPTDTQYF. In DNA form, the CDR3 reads TGTGCCACCAGCAGAGATAATTTTCATGGGCCCACAGATACGCAGTATTTT. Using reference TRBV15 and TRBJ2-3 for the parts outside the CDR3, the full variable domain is DAMVIQNPRYQVTQFGKPVTLSCSQTLNHNVMYWYQQKSSQAPKLLFHYYDKDFNNEADTPDNFQSRRPNTSFCFLDIRSPGLGDTAMYLCATSRDNFHGPTDTQYFGPGTRLTVL.